These 27 T cell receptor beta chains were sequenced from one sample in a study of vaccination and CD4 T cells after COVID-19. Sequenced with the Oncomine TCR Beta short-read assay was DNA taken from cultured CD4+ T cells. TCRdb called the PCR reads again in MiXCR, with one record for every CDR3 protein. The sample holds some 12,000 distinct CDR3 sequences, roughly two fifths seen once. Their target antigens are unknown. The treatment here: approximately nine-day PBMC culture with coronavirus spike peptide pools or control peptides (ViraFEST assay). The sample consisted of cultured CD4+ T cells from blood. These receptors all come from a human donor with COVID-19.

The chain carries TRBV7-2 and TRBJ2-7, with D possibly matching TRBD2 (6 bases). CDR1 and CDR2 (germline): SGHTA, FQGNSA. V shed 3 bases and J shed 4 bases, with 16 bases lying between them. The CDR3 has 15 residues. The CDR3 reads CASSFIGGKGYEQYF. The CDR3 DNA is TGTGCCAGCAGCTTTATAGGAGGGAAGGGTTACGAGCAGTACTTC.

The J gene is TRBJ2-3, the V gene TRBV10-3, with D unresolved. Trimming left V 0 bases short and J 2 bases short, with 6 bases between. CDR3 length: 14 amino acids. CDR1 and CDR2 from the germline V gene are ENHRY and SYGVKD. This chain's CDR3 is CAISESANTDTQYF. As DNA, the CDR3 is TGTGCCATCAGTGAGTCGGCAAACACAGATACGCAGTATTTT.

The table lists this clonotype with a few counts. The gene calls are TRBV19 and TRBJ1-2; the D gene is possibly TRBD1 (6 bases). Germline CDR1 reads LNHDA; CDR2 reads SQIVND (reference sequence). With 10 bases removed from V and 3 bases from J, the gap between germline ends came to 12 bases. This CDR3 comprises 12 residues. The DNA for the CDR3 is TGTGCCACCCGTAGGGGGGACTATGGCTACACCTTC. This gives the protein CATRRGDYGYTF.

The chain is built from TRBV10-1 and TRBJ2-2; D is undetermined. The germline V gene encodes CDR1 WNHNN and CDR2 SYGVQD (reference sequence). The CDR3 consists of 12 residues. Between the trimmed V and J ends, which lost 6 bases and 6 bases, there was a span of 8 bases. The CDR3 DNA is TGCGCCAGCAGCAACTTAGCCGGGGAGCTGTTTTTT. It encodes CASSNLAGELFF.

The chain joins TRBV2 to TRBJ2-4; a possible D gene is TRBD2 (5 bases). V lost 5 bases and J lost 7, with 12 bases in between. CDR3 length: 13 amino acids. Germline lookup yields CDR1 SNHLY and CDR2 FYNNEI. CDR3 amino acids: CASSLLDGNIQYF. The CDR3 nucleotides read TGTGCCAGCAGTTTACTAGATGGCAACATTCAGTACTTC.

The chain employs TRBV20-1 and TRBJ1-5; no clear D gene. This CDR3 has 13 residues. Germline V CDR1 and CDR2: DFQATT, SNEGSKA (reference sequence). V dropped 6 bases and J dropped 6 bases, with 15 bases sitting between them. The CDR3 DNA reads TGCAGTGCCCTCCGTCGGCTGTCTCAGCCCCAGCATTTT. As protein: CSALRRLSQPQHF.

This clonotype was detected once. The chain joins TRBV29-1 to TRBJ1-5; tentatively, D is TRBD1 (5 bases). Trimming shortened V by 5 bases and J by 3 bases, and 17 bases separated the two germline ends. The CDR3 has 15 amino acids. The germline V gene has CDR1 SQVTM and CDR2 ANQGSEA. The CDR3 bases are TGCAGCGTTAAGGTTACAGGAGATAACAATCAGCCCCAGCATTTT. Translating it yields CSVKVTGDNNQPQHF. Full variable domain (remainder filled in from reference TRBV29-1 and TRBJ1-5): SAVISQKPSRDICQRGTSLTIQCQVDSQVTMMFWYRQQPGQSLTLIATANQGSEATYESGFVIDKFPISRPNLTFSTLTVSNMSPEDSSIYLCSVKVTGDNNQPQHFGDGTRLSIL.

The genes are TRBV5-1 and TRBJ1-5; D remains ambiguous. CDR1 is SGHRS and CDR2 is YFSETQ in the germline V gene. This CDR3 spans 14 amino acids. Trimming pared 3 bases from V and 3 bases from J, leaving 10 bases between. The DNA of the CDR3 is TGCGCCAGCAGCTCGGACGGGAACAATCAGCCCCAGCATTTT. This sequence encodes CASSSDGNNQPQHF.

This clonotype has more than one count but fewer than ten. V gene TRBV20-1 combines with J gene TRBJ2-2; a possible D gene is TRBD2 (5 bases). The ends were cut back, 3 bases at V and 0 bases at J, with 8 bases in the middle. Germline CDR1 and CDR2: DFQATT and SNEGSKA (reference sequence). The CDR3 extends over 14 amino acids. The CDR3 loop is CSASRGSNTGELFF. DNA for the CDR3: TGCAGTGCTAGCCGAGGGTCGAACACCGGGGAGCTGTTTTTT.

This clonotype was observed a few times. The chain joins TRBV15 to TRBJ2-3; D remains unclear. Deletions cut 4 bases from V and 4 bases from J, with 15 bases between. The germline gives CDR1 LNHNV, CDR2 YYDKDF (reference sequence). There are 15 residues in the CDR3. The CDR3 is CATSIGEFEADTQYF. Written as DNA, the CDR3 is TGTGCCACCAGCATAGGCGAGTTTGAGGCAGATACGCAGTATTTT.

Of note for this clonotype: Its ends do not fully match the called genes, so a read error is possible. The chain is built from TRBV5-1 and TRBJ1-1, with unresolved D. CDR1 is SGHRS and CDR2 is YFSETQ in the germline V gene. The CDR3 sequence is 15 residues long. The CDR3 here is CASSLDAGMNTEAFF. The CDR3 DNA reads TGCGCCAGCAGTTTGGACGCTGGCATGAACACTGAAGCTTTCTTT.

The chain is built from TRBV6-2 or TRBV6-3 and TRBJ1-5; TRBD1 aligns across 10 bases. The CDR3 is 15 amino acids. Looked up from germline, CDR1 is MNHEY and CDR2 is SVGEGT. V dropped 7 bases and J dropped 4; count of bases not matched to a gene: 7. CDR3 sequence (DNA): TGTGCCAGCATGGGAGGGGGACAGGGGAATCAGCCCCAGCATTTT. Translation gives CASMGGGQGNQPQHF.

The chain links TRBV2 to TRBJ1-5, with 8 bases aligning to TRBD1. CDR1 and CDR2 (germline): SNHLY, FYNNEI. Losses at the gene ends were 7 bases for V and 2 bases for J; bases not matched to a gene: 4. This CDR3 comprises 14 residues. The CDR3 nucleotides read TGTGCCAGCACAGGGGGCGTCGGCAATCAGCCCCAGCATTTT. It is translated as CASTGGVGNQPQHF.

This chain links TRBV5-4 with TRBJ1-2, with no clear D. From germline, CDR1 is SGHNT and CDR2 YYREEE (reference sequence). V lost 2 bases, J lost 4 bases, and 9 bases lay in between. The CDR3 consists of 13 residues. In DNA, the CDR3 is TGTGCCAGCAGCTTCCGGACCTCCTATGGCTACACCTTC. Translation: CASSFRTSYGYTF.

There are a few counts of this clonotype. V and J are TRBV5-1 and TRBJ2-3, with D unresolved. Between the trimmed V and J ends, which lost 0 bases and 0 bases, there was a span of 8 bases. The CDR3 is made up of 15 amino acids. Per the germline V gene, CDR1 is SGHRS and CDR2 is YFSETQ. The CDR3 loop is CASSLVTGSTDTQYF. The DNA for the CDR3 is TGCGCCAGCAGCTTGGTCACCGGCAGCACAGATACGCAGTATTTT.

This clonotype was counted between two and nine times. J is TRBJ1-4 and V is TRBV20-1; D is uncertain. Germline CDR1 DFQATT, CDR2 SNEGSKA (reference sequence). This CDR3 has 15 amino acids. V was pared by 3 bases and J by 1 base, with 12 bases between. The DNA for the CDR3 is TGCAGTGCTAGGGTGGGTTCGGTAACTAATGAAAAACTGTTTTTT. Amino acid sequence: CSARVGSVTNEKLFF.

This chain uses TRBV6-1 with TRBJ1-1, with D perhaps TRBD1 (5 bases). V was clipped by 4 bases and J by 0 bases, with 12 bases between them. The CDR3 extends over 15 amino acids. The germline gives CDR1 MNHNS, CDR2 SASEGT. The CDR3 region has the DNA TGTGCCAGCAGTGCGGCAGGGCGACTGAACACTGAAGCTTTCTTT. Translated, it gives CASSAAGRLNTEAFF.

The DNA for the CDR3 is TGTGCCAGCAGCTTTGGGGCAACTAATGAAAAACTGTTTTTT. It yields the protein CASSFGATNEKLFF. This chain uses TRBV7-6 with TRBJ1-4; no clear D gene. The length of the CDR3 is 14 residues. Germline V CDR1 and CDR2: SGHVS, FNYEAQ. Trimming took 3 bases from V and 0 from J, leaving 5 bases between them.

This clonotype was counted only a few times. The chain links TRBV6-1 to TRBJ1-2; 7 bases fit TRBD1. CDR3 length equals 11 residues. Germline V gene sequence: CDR1 MNHNS, CDR2 SASEGT. Trimming cost V 8 bases and J 4 bases; bases outside gene matches: 1. CDR3 region: CASGQVYGYTF. CDR3 coding DNA: TGTGCCAGCGGACAGGTCTATGGCTACACCTTC.

This clonotype has a single count. The rearrangement joins TRBV7-8 to TRBJ2-1; D is undetermined. The germline CDR1 and CDR2 sequences are SGHVS and FQNEAQ. CDR3 length equals 13 residues. The germline V and J ends were trimmed by 5 bases and 11 bases, with 16 bases remaining between them. Here the CDR3 reads CASSGRVPVKQFF. The CDR3 region has the DNA TGTGCCAGCAGCGGTCGGGTCCCAGTGAAGCAGTTCTTC.

V gene TRBV5-1 combines with J gene TRBJ2-2; D may be TRBD1 (8 bases). With 7 bases removed from V and 1 base from J, the gap between germline ends came to 14 bases. The CDR3 extends over 15 amino acids. Germline CDR1 SGHRS, CDR2 YFSETQ. CDR3 loop: CASGLGQGNTGELFF. The CDR3 DNA reads TGCGCCAGCGGACTAGGACAGGGGAACACCGGGGAGCTGTTTTTT.

The chain couples TRBV14 to TRBJ2-2, with 9 bases that match TRBD1. In germline, CDR1 is SGHDN, CDR2 FVKESK. V was clipped by 7 bases and J by 5 bases; unmatched bases: 8. This CDR3 spans 15 amino acids. The DNA for the CDR3 is TGTGCCAGCAACACCCTCGGGACAGGGACCGGGGAGCTGTTTTTT. Translating gives CASNTLGTGTGELFF.

This clonotype was detected a few times. This chain joins TRBV27 and TRBJ2-7; no clear D. The CDR3 runs to 13 residues. CDR1 and CDR2 (germline): MNHEY, SMNVEV (reference sequence). The ends were cut back, 5 bases at V and 6 bases at J, with 14 bases in the middle. CDR3 in amino acids: CASSPTPRGEQYF. DNA of the CDR3: TGTGCCAGCAGTCCTACCCCACGTGGCGAGCAGTACTTC.

A few counts support this clonotype. V usage is TRBV11-2 and J usage is TRBJ2-3, with 12 bases lining up with TRBD2. CDR3 length: 16 amino acids. Unmatched junction bases numbered 10, after V lost 6 bases and J lost 6 bases. Per germline, CDR1 SGHAT and CDR2 FQNNGV. The CDR3 DNA follows: TGTGCCAGCAGTTTCGGACTAGCGGGGTTCCTGGATACGCAGTATTTT. Protein product: CASSFGLAGFLDTQYF. The full variable domain, rest sourced from reference TRBV11-2 and TRBJ2-3, is EAGVAQSPRYKIIEKRQSVAFWCNPISGHATLYWYQQILGQGPKLLIQFQNNGVVDDSQLPKDRFSAERLKGVDSTLKIQPAKLEDSAVYLCASSFGLAGFLDTQYFGPGTRLTVL.

The chain has TRBV7-2 and TRBJ2-5; D tentatively reads TRBD1 or TRBD2 (6 bases each). V shed 3 bases and J shed 7 bases, with 24 bases lying between them. Germline V CDR1 and CDR2: SGHTA, FQGNSA. The CDR3 is 17 residues long. CDR3 sequence: CASSFVSFLGGEGTQYF. The CDR3 nucleotides are TGTGCCAGCAGCTTTGTCTCTTTTTTGGGGGGCGAGGGGACCCAGTACTTC.

The rearrangement links TRBV28 to TRBJ2-5; the match to TRBD1 covers 8 bases. With 5 bases clipped from V and 6 bases from J, the junction kept 5 bases outside the gene matches. Germline V gives CDR1 MDHEN, CDR2 SYDVKM. This CDR3 spans 13 amino acids. The CDR3 loop reads CASSVTGDKTQYF. In DNA, the CDR3 is TGTGCCAGCAGTGTGACAGGGGACAAGACCCAGTACTTC.

V is TRBV6-4 and J is TRBJ1-2; D is unresolved. The CDR3 spans 12 residues. Trimming removed 2 bases from V and 2 bases from J, with 3 bases in between. The germline gives CDR1 MRHNA, CDR2 SNTAGT. The CDR3 loop is CASSDRNYGYTF. CDR3 DNA sequence: TGTGCCAGCAGTGACAGAAACTATGGCTACACCTTC.